Below, 23 T cell receptor beta chains from the same sample are listed, as sequenced in a study of T cell responses to AZD1222 COVID-19 vaccine. Only in-frame clones appear in the TCRdb table, and some are missing; sequencing was by immunoSEQ multiplex PCR. The sample carries roughly 140,000 clones, about 87% recorded once. Source: peripheral blood, taken on day 0 of AZD1222 vaccination. These receptors all stem from an adult in good health.

This sequence joins TRBV11-3 and TRBJ1-1, with 7 bases lining up with TRBD1. Germline trimming cut 1 base from V and 4 bases from J; bases unmatched to any gene: 6. The CDR3 length is 15 residues. CDR1 is SGHNT and CDR2 is YENEEA in the germline V gene. Here the CDR3 DNA reads TGTGCCAGCAGCTTAGGTAGGGGACAGAGCACTGAAGCTTTCTTT. Its translation: CASSLGRGQSTEAFF.

The chain has TRBV15 and TRBJ1-1; the D is unclear. CDR1 and CDR2 from the germline V gene are LNHNV and YYDKDF (reference sequence). This CDR3 has 16 residues. V lost 0 bases, J lost 0 bases, and 11 bases lay in between. CDR3 residues: CATSRDPPPLNTEAFF. Written as DNA, the CDR3 is TGTGCCACCAGCAGAGATCCCCCTCCCCTGAACACTGAAGCTTTCTTT.

The chain combines TRBV12-5 with TRBJ1-1; no clear D gene. This CDR3 comprises 13 residues. V lost 6 bases to trimming and J lost 7 bases, with 15 bases between them. Per the germline V gene, CDR1 is LGHNT and CDR2 is FRNRAP. CDR3 amino acids: CASGPTLGVEAFF. The CDR3 region has the DNA TGTGCTAGTGGGCCTACCCTTGGGGTTGAAGCTTTCTTT.

There are a few counts of this clone. Distinct nucleotide sequences in the sample also encode this CDR3. This chain links TRBV9 with TRBJ2-1, with 13 bases identical to TRBD2. The CDR3 length is 17 residues. V gave up 4 bases and J gave up 0 bases; unmatched junction bases: 4. CDR1 SGDLS and CDR2 YYNGEE come from the germline V gene. The CDR3 DNA reads as TGTGCCAGCAGCCCGCGGACTAGCGGGAGCTCCTACAATGAGCAGTTCTTC. Its protein is CASSPRTSGSSYNEQFF.

A few counts support this clone. The V call is TRBV2, the J call TRBJ2-3; D is perhaps TRBD1 (5 bases). The CDR3 totals 12 residues. V lost 4 bases and J 7 bases, leaving 9 bases between the germline ends. Germline V gene data show CDR1 as SNHLY and CDR2 as FYNNEI. The CDR3 region is CASSGQGNTQYF. The CDR3 DNA follows: TGTGCCAGCAGTGGCCAGGGAAATACGCAGTATTTT.

The chain employs TRBV28 and TRBJ2-1; 9 positions agree with TRBD2. The V gene's germline CDR1 is MDHEN and CDR2 SYDVKM. The CDR3 covers 16 residues. V gave up 2 bases and J gave up 7 bases; unmatched junction bases: 9. CDR3 residues: CASSLGGRAYQNEQFF. Here the CDR3 DNA reads TGTGCCAGCAGTTTAGGCGGGAGGGCCTATCAGAATGAGCAGTTCTTC.

The chain carries TRBV5-1 and TRBJ1-2, with TRBD1 matching 7 bases. The CDR3 length is 14 residues. The germline gives CDR1 SGHRS, CDR2 YFSETQ. The V and J ends lost 4 bases and 4 bases, in that order; junction bases with no gene match: 7. DNA for the CDR3: TGCGCCAGCAGCAGGGGGACAGACAGCTATGGCTACACCTTC. Translation gives CASSRGTDSYGYTF. Filled out from reference TRBV5-1 and TRBJ1-2, the complete variable domain reads KAGVTQTPRYLIKTRGQQVTLSCSPISGHRSVSWYQQTPGQGLQFLFEYFSETQRNKGNFPGRFSGRQFSNSRSEMNVSTLELGDSALYLCASSRGTDSYGYTFGSGTRLTVV.

V and J are TRBV6-5 and TRBJ1-2; D gene uncertain. The germline V and J ends were trimmed by 7 bases and 8 bases, with 23 bases remaining between them. CDR1 and CDR2 from the germline V gene are MNHEY and SVGAGI. This CDR3 contains 15 residues. This CDR3 reads CASTLTHDGWLGYTF. CDR3 in DNA: TGTGCCAGCACCCTAACACACGACGGATGGCTGGGCTACACCTTC.

The gene calls are TRBV5-4 and TRBJ2-2, with 7 bases lining up with TRBD2. V shed 4 bases, J shed 2 bases, and the junction held 5 bases outside the gene matches. Germline V gene data show CDR1 as SGHNT and CDR2 as YYREEE (reference sequence). The CDR3 totals 15 residues. CDR3 nucleotides: TGTGCCAGCAGCCGGACGGGGGGAAACACCGGGGAGCTGTTTTTT. It translates to CASSRTGGNTGELFF.

J is TRBJ2-3 and V is TRBV11-3, with 7 nucleotides matching TRBD2. V lost 3 bases and J lost 7; bases outside the gene matches: 7. The CDR3 runs 14 residues. Per the germline V gene, CDR1 is SGHNT and CDR2 is YENEEA. CDR3 region: CASSLGGGRNTQYF. In DNA, the CDR3 is TGTGCCAGCAGCTTGGGCGGGGGACGGAATACGCAGTATTTT.

The CDR3 is CASSILTGGPQHF. DNA of the CDR3: TGTGCCAGTAGTATCCTTACAGGGGGGCCCCAGCATTTT. The V gene is TRBV19, the J gene TRBJ1-5; 8 bases agree with TRBD1. V lost 3 bases to trimming and J lost 9 bases; unmatched junction nucleotides: 4. The CDR3 loop spans 13 amino acids. CDR1 and CDR2 (germline): LNHDA, SQIVND (reference sequence).

This rearrangement joins TRBV14 to TRBJ1-1, with D uncertain. V lost 2 bases to trimming and J lost 4 bases, with 8 bases between them. The CDR3 is 13 amino acids. The germline gives CDR1 SGHDN, CDR2 FVKESK. CDR3 sequence reads: CASSQRSTTEAFF. CDR3 nucleotide sequence: TGTGCCAGCAGCCAACGGTCCACCACTGAAGCTTTCTTT.

The V call is TRBV18, the J call TRBJ2-1, with D tentatively TRBD2 (6 bases). Looked up from germline, CDR1 is KGHSH and CDR2 is LQKENI. V lost 3 bases to trimming and J lost 9 bases, with 15 bases between them. CDR3 size: 14 residues. CDR3 sequence: CASSPGGHLAEQFF. CDR3 coding DNA: TGTGCCAGCTCACCCGGGGGTCATTTGGCTGAGCAGTTCTTC.

The chain combines TRBV30 with TRBJ1-2; TRBD1 aligns across 10 bases. V shed 8 bases and J 2 bases; nucleotides not matched to a gene: 5. The CDR3 consists of 13 residues. Germline V CDR1 and CDR2: GTSNPN, SVGIG (reference sequence). CDR3 protein: CAGTGDGNYGYTF. The DNA of the CDR3 is TGTGCCGGGACAGGGGACGGCAACTATGGCTACACCTTC.

The rearrangement joins TRBV6-1 to TRBJ1-6; no clear D. V gave up 0 bases and J gave up 11 bases, with 8 bases separating them. Germline CDR1 reads MNHNS; CDR2 reads SASEGT. The CDR3 runs 13 residues. Here the CDR3 DNA reads TGTGCCAGCAGTGAAGCAGGGAATCCACCCCTCCACTTT. Translating gives CASSEAGNPPLHF.

The rearrangement links TRBV5-4 to TRBJ1-1, with D hard to call. Germline V gene sequence: CDR1 SGHNT, CDR2 YYREEE (reference sequence). This CDR3 comprises 16 residues. The V gene lost 4 bases and the J gene lost 1 base, with 17 bases spanning the gap. The CDR3 DNA is TGTGCCAGCAGCCCCCTCCCCCGTTGGGGGAACACTGAAGCTTTCTTT. Its protein is CASSPLPRWGNTEAFF.

The J gene is TRBJ2-5, the V gene TRBV7-2; D may be TRBD1 (5 bases). Trimming cost V 5 bases and J 5 bases, with 12 bases left between them. The length of the CDR3 is 13 residues. Germline V CDR1 and CDR2: SGHTA, FQGNSA. The CDR3 sequence: CASSRGPGETQYF. The CDR3 DNA reads as TGTGCCAGCAGCCGCGGACCAGGGGAGACCCAGTACTTC.

CDR3 protein: CASSLAGSGEQYF. The DNA of the CDR3 is TGTGCCAGCAGCCTGGCGGGTAGTGGCGAGCAGTACTTC. V gene TRBV11-2 combines with J gene TRBJ2-7; the D gene is possibly TRBD2 (5 bases). CDR3 length: 13 residues. Germline CDR1 is SGHAT and CDR2 is FQNNGV. Trimming took off 5 bases at V and 6 bases at J, with 14 bases between the two ends.

The chain links TRBV5-1 to TRBJ2-7; no definite D call. V lost 3 bases to trimming and J lost 6 bases, with 16 bases between them. Per germline, CDR1 SGHRS and CDR2 YFSETQ. The CDR3 is 14 residues long. The CDR3 nucleotides are TGCGCCAGCAGCTCTTCCCGGCACCCCACCGAGCAGTACTTC. Protein product: CASSSSRHPTEQYF.

The chain recombines TRBV7-9 with TRBJ1-1; possible D gene TRBD1, 6 bases. V was clipped by 3 bases and J by 5 bases, with 13 bases between them. The CDR3 runs 14 residues. Germline CDR1 reads SEHNR; CDR2 reads FQNEAQ (reference sequence). The CDR3 coding sequence is TGTGCCAGCAGCTTTTTCGGGGGCGGTACTGAAGCTTTCTTT. It encodes CASSFFGGGTEAFF.

The chain has TRBV2 and TRBJ1-2; possibly TRBD1 for D (5 bases). The ends were cut back, 4 bases at V and 4 bases at J, with 22 bases in the middle. This CDR3 is built from 17 residues. Per the germline V gene, CDR1 is SNHLY and CDR2 is FYNNEI. The CDR3 nucleotides read TGTGCCAGCAGTGGCCTCGTGGCAGGGATCAGCGGCTATGGCTACACCTTC. Protein product: CASSGLVAGISGYGYTF. Using reference TRBV2 and TRBJ1-2 for the parts outside the CDR3, the full variable domain is EPEVTQTPSHQVTQMGQEVILRCVPISNHLYFYWYRQILGQKVEFLVSFYNNEISEKSEIFDDQFSVERPDGSNFTLKIRSTKLEDSAMYFCASSGLVAGISGYGYTFGSGTRLTVV.

V gene TRBV11-1 combines with J gene TRBJ2-7, with D perhaps matching TRBD2 (5 bases). Germline assignment: CDR1 SGHAT and CDR2 FQDESV (reference sequence). The CDR3 has 14 amino acids. V shed 2 bases and J shed 3 bases, with 11 bases lying between them. Written as DNA, the CDR3 is TGTGCCAGCAGCTTAATACTAGGCGGCTACGAGCAGTACTTC. This codes for CASSLILGGYEQYF.

This chain joins TRBV9 and TRBJ2-3, with 16 bases matching TRBD2. V was clipped by 0 bases and J by 4 bases; unmatched bases: 5. CDR3 size: 18 residues. The germline V gene encodes CDR1 SGDLS and CDR2 YYNGEE. The CDR3 DNA reads as TGTGCCAGCAGCGTAGCCCCGGGACTAGCGGGAGGGTCAGATACGCAGTATTTT. Translation: CASSVAPGLAGGSDTQYF.